These T cell receptor beta chains were read from a single sample in a study of T cell responses to AZD1222 COVID-19 vaccine. Libraries were prepared by immunoSEQ multiplex PCR; TCRdb keeps only in-frame clonotypes and omits some of them. The sample has 90,000 to 100,000 clones, approximately 90% seen once. The sequencing here drew on peripheral blood, taken 28 days after the second AZD1222 dose. Receptors originate from an adult who received the AZD1222 COVID-19 vaccine. Both conserved end residues are part of each CDR3. The D gene is left open where the match is weak. The size entry is marked missing in some rows and otherwise reads once, few, many or a size class.

j_call	d_call	clone_size	v_call	cdr3_nt	cdr3_aa
TRBJ1-5	NA	NA	TRBV28	TGTGCCAGCAGTTCGGGCAATCAGCCCCAGCATTTT	CASSSGNQPQHF
TRBJ1-2	NA	NA	TRBV19	TGTGCCAGTAGCGATACCGGAGACTATGGCTACACCTTC	CASSDTGDYGYTF
TRBJ1-5	NA	NA	TRBV6-1	TGTGCCAGCAGTGAAGCTCATTTCAGGGGAGATCAGCCCCAGCATTTT	CASSEAHFRGDQPQHF
TRBJ1-6	NA	NA	TRBV9	TGTGCCAGCAGCGGATCAGACGGCTATAATTCACCCCTCCACTTT	CASSGSDGYNSPLHF
TRBJ1-5	NA	many	TRBV6-4	TGTGCCAGCAGTGATCAGGGGCGGATTAATCAGCCCCAGCATTTT	CASSDQGRINQPQHF
TRBJ1-1	TRBD1	NA	TRBV7-2	TGTGCCAGCAGCCTTAGAATAGGACAGGTCACTGAAGCTTTCTTT	CASSLRIGQVTEAFF
TRBJ2-5	NA	NA	TRBV11-1	TGTGCCAGCAGTCCTAATCGGGCGGAACAAGAGACCCAGTACTTC	CASSPNRAEQETQYF
TRBJ1-3	TRBD1	NA	TRBV30	TGTGCCTGGGTGGACAGGGGGCAAGGAAACACCATATATTTT	CAWVDRGQGNTIYF
TRBJ1-2	NA	NA	TRBV6-6	TGTGCCAGCAGTTACGGCGGTTCGGCCAACTATGGCTACACCTTC	CASSYGGSANYGYTF
TRBJ1-2	TRBD1	NA	TRBV4-3	TGCGCCAGCAGCCAATACAGGGGGTCTGGCTACACCTTC	CASSQYRGSGYTF
TRBJ2-1	NA	NA	TRBV19	TGTGCCACTCGTCTGGGCGCAGGCTACAATGAGCAGTTCTTC	CATRLGAGYNEQFF
TRBJ2-7	TRBD2	NA	TRBV5-4	TGTGCCAGCAGCTTTTTTCTAGCGGGCGAGCAGTACTTC	CASSFFLAGEQYF
TRBJ2-2	NA	NA	TRBV4-1	TGCGCCAGCAGCCAAGATCGCCGTTACACCGGGGAGCTGTTTTTT	CASSQDRRYTGELFF
TRBJ1-1	TRBD1	NA	TRBV5-1	TGCGCCAGCAGCTTGTGGGCCTTTAGACAGGGCTCGAACACTGAAGCTTTCTTT	CASSLWAFRQGSNTEAFF
TRBJ2-3	TRBD2	NA	TRBV19	TGTGCCAGTAGTATCGGGGTAGCGGGGTTACGGGGAGATACGCAGTATTTT	CASSIGVAGLRGDTQYF
TRBJ2-7	TRBD1	NA	TRBV5-1	TGCGCCAGTCCGTTTCATACAGGGGCCACCCCCTACGAGCAGTACTTC	CASPFHTGATPYEQYF
TRBJ2-7	TRBD2	once	TRBV6-2/TRBV6-3	TGTGCCAGCACCCCAGCGGGGATCTCCTACGAGCAGTACTTC	CASTPAGISYEQYF
TRBJ1-1	NA	NA	TRBV2	TGTGCCAGCGACAGAAGAATGAACACTGAAGCTTTCTTT	CASDRRMNTEAFF
TRBJ2-7	TRBD2	NA	TRBV7-2	TGTGCCAGCAGCTACTCTAGCGGGAGTGTGTACGAGCAGTACTTC	CASSYSSGSVYEQYF
TRBJ2-7	TRBD2	NA	TRBV28	TGTGCCAGCAGTCTCCCCGGGACTAGCGGGTACGAGCAGTACTTC	CASSLPGTSGYEQYF
TRBJ2-1	TRBD2	NA	TRBV19	TGTGCCAGTAGTCTTCAAGCGGGGGGCTCCTACAATGAGCAGTTCTTC	CASSLQAGGSYNEQFF
TRBJ2-1	NA	NA	TRBV7-3	TGTGCCAGCAGCTTACAGGGGAGCTCCTACAATGAGCAGTTCTTC	CASSLQGSSYNEQFF
TRBJ1-1	TRBD1	NA	TRBV4-1	TGCGCCAGCAGCCAGACAGGGGTCTCCAACACTGAAGCTTTCTTT	CASSQTGVSNTEAFF
TRBJ1-1	NA	NA	TRBV7-9	TGTGCCAGCAGCCAGTCCTTGGGCGCTGAAGCTTTCTTT	CASSQSLGAEAFF
TRBJ2-3	TRBD1	few	TRBV7-3	TGTGCCAGCAGCTCCGGGACAGGGCACACAGATACGCAGTATTTT	CASSSGTGHTDTQYF
TRBJ1-6	NA	NA	TRBV27	TGTGCCAGCAGTTTATCCCGCTCCTATAATTCACCCCTCCACTTT	CASSLSRSYNSPLHF
TRBJ1-6	TRBD1	NA	TRBV28	TGTGCCAGCAGTTTATGGGAAGGGACAGGGGGACGAAATTCACCCCTCCACTTT	CASSLWEGTGGRNSPLHF
TRBJ1-5	NA	once	TRBV28	TGTGCCAGCAGCTACAGTGGGAGCAATCAGCCCCAGCATTTT	CASSYSGSNQPQHF